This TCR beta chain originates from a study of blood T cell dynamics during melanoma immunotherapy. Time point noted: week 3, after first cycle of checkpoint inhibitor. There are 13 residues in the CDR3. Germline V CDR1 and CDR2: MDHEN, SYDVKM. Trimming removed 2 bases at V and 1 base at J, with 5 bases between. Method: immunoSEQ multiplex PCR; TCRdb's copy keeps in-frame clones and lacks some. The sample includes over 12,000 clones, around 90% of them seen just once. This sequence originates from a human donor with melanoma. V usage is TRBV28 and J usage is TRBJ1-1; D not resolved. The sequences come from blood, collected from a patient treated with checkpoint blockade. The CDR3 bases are TGTGCCAGCAGTTTACATACGAACACTGAAGCTTTCTTT. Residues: CASSLHTNTEAFF.